The next 2 T cell receptor beta chains were all read from a single sample in a study of T-cell reconstitution after alpha-beta-depleted transplantation in children. Preparation of the TCRbeta library involved a method that used unique molecular identifiers. A single record per CDR3 protein comes from TCRdb applying MiXCR to the PCR reads. The sample includes 200,000 to 250,000 distinct CDR3 sequences, roughly a tenth of them seen just once. Sample: PBMCs from the stem cell graft donor, taken from the stem cell graft. The receptors here all came from a human donor who donated a stem cell graft to a child with SCID.

This clonotype was detected many times. The chain links TRBV2 to TRBJ1-4, with D hard to call. The V end was cut by 6 bases, the J end by 0 bases, with 11 bases between. Looked up from germline, CDR1 is SNHLY and CDR2 is FYNNEI. This CDR3 has 15 residues. The CDR3 spells CASRSFGTTNEKLFF. The CDR3 DNA reads as TGTGCCAGCAGGTCCTTTGGGACAACTAATGAAAAACTGTTTTTT.

The chain carries TRBV5-5 and TRBJ2-3, with 11 bases identical to TRBD1. The CDR3 covers 15 residues. J gave up 4 bases and V 5 bases, and 6 bases lay outside the gene matches. CDR1 and CDR2 from the germline V gene are SGHKS and YYEKEE (reference sequence). For the CDR3, the DNA is TGTGCCAGCAGAATCCGGACAGGGGGCCCAGATACGCAGTATTTT. Protein sequence: CASRIRTGGPDTQYF. The full variable domain, with the rest looked up from reference TRBV5-5 and TRBJ2-3, is DAGVTQSPTHLIKTRGQQVTLRCSPISGHKSVSWYQQVLGQGPQFIFQYYEKEERGRGNFPDRFSARQFPNYSSELNVNALLLGDSALYLCASRIRTGGPDTQYFGPGTRLTVL.